These 6 T cell receptor beta chains were sequenced from one sample in a study of molecular identifiers for immune sequencing clone quantification listed by TCRdb under 2018. Libraries were made using PCR. This sample was sequenced with an Illumina HiSeq 4000. TCRdb cleaned the public reads at Q25 with fastp, built clones with MiXCR and kept in-frame beta chains. For every CDR3 protein sequence, its rows merge into one entry that carries the most common genes and DNA. Counted in this sample were some 320,000 distinct CDR3 sequences; over 20% of them appeared once. Jointly, the top ten make up roughly 0.86% of the sample. The specimen was naive CD8+ T cells from blood, with Jurkat cell RNA spiked in. What this sample's cell subset or site label stands for: FACS-sorted CD8+CD4-CCR7+CD45RA+ naive T cells. These receptor sequences come from a human donor in good health. Some libraries in this study had Jurkat cell RNA spiked in.

This clonotype was observed at least ten times. The V gene is TRBV20-1, the J gene TRBJ2-7; D is unresolved. CDR1 and CDR2 from the germline V gene are DFQATT and SNEGSKA (reference sequence). CDR3 length: 15 residues. Trimming shortened V by 0 bases and J by 0 bases, and 12 bases separated the two germline ends. The CDR3 nucleotides read TGCAGTGCTAGAGATAGCACTGGCGTCTCCTACGAGCAGTACTTC. It encodes CSARDSTGVSYEQYF.

The sample holds many counts of this clonotype. An end of the junction differs from the germline gene, which may be a read error. This rearrangement joins TRBV7-8 to TRBJ2-3; D ambiguous. The CDR3 runs 14 residues. CDR1 SGHVS and CDR2 FQNEAQ come from the germline V gene. This CDR3 reads CANSPSFSTDTQYF. DNA of the CDR3: TGTGCCAACAGCCCAAGCTTTAGCACAGATACGCAGTATTTT.

Notes on this clonotype: A much more abundant neighbour one base away suggests this may be a read error. The chain is built from TRBV28 and TRBJ2-7; weak D call: TRBD1 (5 bases). The germline V and J ends were trimmed by 8 bases and 5 bases, with 13 bases remaining between them. Germline values: CDR1 MDHEN, CDR2 SYDVKM. This CDR3 is built from 12 residues. The CDR3 nucleotides are TGTGCCAGCGCCGCAGGGCTCCACGAGCAGTACTTC. Translated, it gives CASAAGLHEQYF.

This clonotype occurred many times. The rearrangement joins TRBV14 to TRBJ2-3, with D possibly TRBD2 on 5 matching bases. Between the trimmed V and J ends, which lost 3 bases and 2 bases, there was a span of 12 bases. Germline loops: CDR1 SGHDN, CDR2 FVKESK. The CDR3 runs to 15 residues. For the CDR3, the DNA is TGTGCCAGCAGCCAGGGAGCGGCTAACACAGATACGCAGTATTTT. As protein: CASSQGAANTDTQYF. Full variable domain (missing parts from reference TRBV14 and TRBJ2-3): EAGVTQFPSHSVIEKGQTVTLRCDPISGHDNLYWYRRVMGKEIKFLLHFVKESKQDESGMPNNRFLAERTGGTYSTLKVQPAELEDSGVYFCASSQGAANTDTQYFGPGTRLTVL.

This clonotype has ten or more counts. The gene calls are TRBV13 and TRBJ2-1; 8 bases fit TRBD2. V dropped 2 bases and J dropped 2; count of bases not matched to a gene: 5. The CDR3 has 16 amino acids. From germline, CDR1 is PRHDT and CDR2 FYEKMQ (reference sequence). The DNA of the CDR3 is TGTGCCAGCAGCTTAAAGACCGGGGGGGCCTACAATGAGCAGTTCTTC. This translates into CASSLKTGGAYNEQFF.

This clonotype has ten or more counts. The gene calls are TRBV28 and TRBJ1-1, with 9 bases fitting TRBD1. The CDR3 has 15 amino acids. Germline assignment: CDR1 MDHEN and CDR2 SYDVKM. V shed 4 bases and J 4 bases; nucleotides not matched to a gene: 7. The CDR3 sequence is CASSSQGASGTEAFF. CDR3 nucleotide sequence: TGTGCCAGCAGTTCACAGGGGGCGTCGGGCACTGAAGCTTTCTTT.